A single sample gave rise to the 22 T cell receptor beta chains below, sequenced in a study of T cell responses to AZD1222 COVID-19 vaccine. The table came from immunoSEQ multiplex PCR; TCRdb's copy has only in-frame clones and leaves some out. In the table there are roughly 67,000 clones, more than 70% of which are singletons. Sequencing was performed on peripheral blood, taken on day 0 of AZD1222 vaccination. The source of these receptors is an adult in good health.

The V call is TRBV4-2, the J call TRBJ2-3; 12 nucleotides match TRBD2. Germline V gene lookup returns CDR1 LGHNA and CDR2 YNFKEQ. The trim removed 0 bases at V and 6 bases at J, leaving 10 bases unmatched. This CDR3 spans 18 amino acids. CDR3 sequence reads: CASSQDSPRLAGDDTQYF. The CDR3 region has the DNA TGTGCCAGCAGCCAAGATAGCCCGCGACTAGCGGGAGACGATACGCAGTATTTT.

The sample holds a few counts of this clone. The rearrangement links TRBV6-4 to TRBJ2-1; 9 nucleotides align to TRBD2. The CDR3 totals 15 residues. CDR1 is MRHNA, CDR2 SNTAGT, per germline. The V segment lost 5 bases and the J segment 0 bases; nucleotides outside the gene matches: 2. The CDR3 reads CASSSSGDSYNEQFF. The CDR3 DNA is TGTGCCAGCAGTTCTAGCGGGGACTCCTACAATGAGCAGTTCTTC.

The rearrangement joins TRBV7-2 to TRBJ2-1; 9 positions agree with TRBD1. With V trimmed by 1 base and J by 6 bases, 7 bases remained unmatched. The germline CDR1 and CDR2 sequences are SGHTA and FQGNSA. This CDR3 contains 16 residues. The CDR3 DNA sequence: TGTGCCAGCAGCTTAGTTGGGACAGGGAGACTCAATGAGCAGTTCTTC. This codes for CASSLVGTGRLNEQFF.

This clone has just one count. This chain uses TRBV11-2 with TRBJ2-1, with D tentatively TRBD2 (5 bases). Germline V CDR1 and CDR2: SGHAT, FQNNGV. Trimming took 4 bases from V and 5 from J, leaving 15 bases between them. The CDR3 sequence is 15 residues long. CDR3 region: CASSSTAASHNEQFF. The CDR3 DNA is TGTGCCAGCAGCTCAACAGCGGCGAGCCACAATGAGCAGTTCTTC. The entire variable domain, with the rest obtained from reference TRBV11-2 and TRBJ2-1, is as follows: EAGVAQSPRYKIIEKRQSVAFWCNPISGHATLYWYQQILGQGPKLLIQFQNNGVVDDSQLPKDRFSAERLKGVDSTLKIQPAKLEDSAVYLCASSSTAASHNEQFFGPGTRLTVL.

The V gene is TRBV19, the J gene TRBJ2-2; possible D gene TRBD2, 7 bases. Trimming took 7 bases from V and 5 from J, leaving 17 bases between them. This CDR3 contains 15 residues. CDR1 and CDR2 from the germline V gene are LNHDA and SQIVND (reference sequence). CDR3 protein: CASTIAGGRTGELFF. CDR3 nucleotides: TGTGCCAGTACCATCGCCGGGGGGCGGACCGGGGAGCTGTTTTTT.

V and J are TRBV30 and TRBJ2-1, with D unclear. Germline V gives CDR1 GTSNPN, CDR2 SVGIG (reference sequence). The CDR3 is 12 residues long. V gave up 2 bases and J gave up 4 bases, with 6 bases separating them. The CDR3 bases are TGTGCCTGGAGTACCGGTTACAATGAGCAGTTCTTC. This gives the protein CAWSTGYNEQFF.

The V and J genes are TRBV6-5 and TRBJ2-3, with unresolved D. With 7 bases removed from V and 4 bases from J, the gap between germline ends came to 12 bases. CDR3 length: 13 residues. Germline assignment: CDR1 MNHEY and CDR2 SVGAGI. CDR3 protein: CASTPRSSDTQYF. CDR3 coding DNA: TGTGCCAGCACCCCCCGGAGTTCAGATACGCAGTATTTT.

The V gene is TRBV27, the J gene TRBJ2-3; maybe TRBD2 (6 bases). The CDR3 runs to 13 residues. V was pared by 2 bases and J by 10 bases, with 13 bases between. From germline, CDR1 is MNHEY and CDR2 SMNVEV (reference sequence). The CDR3 coding sequence is TGTGCCAGCAGTTTAAAAGGGCTAGCGTCGCAGTATTTT. Residues: CASSLKGLASQYF.

This clone came up once. The chain is built from TRBV10-3 and TRBJ1-4, with TRBD1 identical over 8 bases. The CDR3 consists of 15 residues. V lost 2 bases, J lost 4 bases, and 3 bases stayed unmatched. CDR1 is ENHRY and CDR2 is SYGVKD in the germline V gene. The CDR3 loop reads CAISEGQGRNEKLFF. In nucleotides, the CDR3 is TGTGCCATCAGTGAGGGACAGGGACGTAATGAAAAACTGTTTTTT.

V and J are TRBV2 and TRBJ1-1, with 8 positions matching TRBD1. CDR1 is SNHLY and CDR2 is FYNNEI in the germline V gene. Trimming removed 7 bases from V and 3 bases from J; junction bases left unmatched: 10. This CDR3 contains 15 residues. The CDR3 sequence: CASKYVVTGDTEAFF. The CDR3 nucleotides are TGTGCCAGCAAGTATGTTGTGACAGGGGACACTGAAGCTTTCTTT.

This sequence joins TRBV19 and TRBJ1-1; D unresolved. Trimming pared 5 bases from V and 5 bases from J, leaving 9 bases between. Germline lookup yields CDR1 LNHDA and CDR2 SQIVND (reference sequence). This CDR3 has 12 amino acids. The CDR3 sequence: CASSDWQTEAFF. The CDR3 DNA sequence: TGTGCCAGTAGTGATTGGCAGACTGAAGCTTTCTTT. The full variable domain, in which reference TRBV19 and TRBJ1-1 provide the parts outside the CDR3, is DGGITQSPKYLFRKEGQNVTLSCEQNLNHDAMYWYRQDPGQGLRLIYYSQIVNDFQKGDIAEGYSVSREKKESFPLTVTSAQKNPTAFYLCASSDWQTEAFFGQGTRLTVV.

The chain carries TRBV12-2 and TRBJ2-5; the DNA was not compared with TRBD1, the D call given in the table. TRBV12-2 is a pseudogene segment. The length of the CDR3 is 16 residues. CDR3 amino acids: CASRFTRQGSDETQYF. The CDR3 DNA is TGTGCAAGTCGCTTTACGAGACAGGGAAGTGATGAGACCCAGTACTTC.

The genes are TRBV27 and TRBJ2-1; D gene unclear. CDR1 is MNHEY, CDR2 SMNVEV, per germline (reference sequence). With 5 bases removed from V and 6 bases from J, the gap between germline ends came to 8 bases. The CDR3 has 12 residues. CDR3 sequence reads: CASSPTPNEQFF. Here the CDR3 DNA reads TGTGCCAGCAGTCCAACGCCCAATGAGCAGTTCTTC.

This chain joins TRBV5-1 and TRBJ1-1; the match to TRBD1 covers 7 bases. The V segment lost 4 bases and the J segment 6 bases; nucleotides outside the gene matches: 6. Germline assignment: CDR1 SGHRS and CDR2 YFSETQ. The CDR3 is 13 amino acids. The CDR3 spells CASSPTGSAEAFF. The CDR3 bases are TGCGCCAGCAGCCCGACAGGGTCGGCTGAAGCTTTCTTT.

This clone was detected only once. V gene TRBV28 combines with J gene TRBJ2-7, with TRBD2 matching over 9 bases. V lost 6 bases to trimming and J lost 2 bases; unmatched junction nucleotides: 8. The CDR3 has 15 residues. The germline CDR1 and CDR2 sequences are MDHEN and SYDVKM. As DNA, the CDR3 is TGTGCCAGCAGCCGCTCAGGGACTAGCACCTACGAGCAGTACTTC. Translation: CASSRSGTSTYEQYF.

The gene calls are TRBV27 and TRBJ1-5; unclear D gene. Between the trimmed V and J ends, which lost 1 base and 0 bases, there was a span of 13 bases. This CDR3 spans 17 amino acids. Germline-derived CDR1 and CDR2 are MNHEY and SMNVEV (reference sequence). The CDR3 loop reads CASSLYAALNSNQPQHF. CDR3 DNA: TGTGCCAGCAGTTTATACGCGGCCCTTAATAGCAATCAGCCCCAGCATTTT.

The CDR3 sequence: CASGRNTIYF. CDR3 DNA sequence: TGTGCCAGCGGTCGAAACACCATATATTTT. The V and J genes are TRBV2 and TRBJ1-3, with D hard to call. V dropped 8 bases and J dropped 5 bases, with 4 bases sitting between them. The CDR3 spans 10 residues. Germline loops: CDR1 SNHLY, CDR2 FYNNEI.

The rearrangement joins TRBV6-2 or TRBV6-3 to TRBJ1-5; 7 bases map to TRBD1. CDR3 length: 14 residues. The V gene's germline CDR1 is MNHEY and CDR2 SVGEGT. V shed 5 bases, J shed 3 bases, and the junction held 4 bases outside the gene matches. The DNA for the CDR3 is TGTGCCAGCAGTCCCGGGACAGTCAATCAGCCCCAGCATTTT. Translating gives CASSPGTVNQPQHF.

This clone was picked up a small number of times. The V call is TRBV4-2, the J call TRBJ2-7, with TRBD1 matching over 12 bases. CDR1 is LGHNA and CDR2 is YNFKEQ in the germline V gene. The CDR3 totals 16 residues. V lost 0 bases to trimming and J lost 5 bases; unmatched junction nucleotides: 5. The CDR3 DNA reads as TGTGCCAGCAGCCAAGAAGAGGGACAGGGGGCAGACGAGCAGTACTTC. This sequence encodes CASSQEEGQGADEQYF.

V gene TRBV5-1 combines with J gene TRBJ2-3; 7 bases are a match to TRBD2. The germline V gene has CDR1 SGHRS and CDR2 YFSETQ. With 4 bases clipped from V and 2 bases from J, the junction kept 10 bases outside the gene matches. The CDR3 covers 16 residues. CDR3 DNA: TGCGCCAGCAGCCTGGGGGGGTCAGCTAACACAGATACGCAGTATTTT. Encoded protein: CASSLGGSANTDTQYF.

This clone showed up just a few times. The CDR3 loop is CASSQDSGAWQPQHF. CDR3 DNA sequence: TGCGCCAGCAGCCAAGATTCCGGGGCCTGGCAGCCCCAGCATTTT. This sequence joins TRBV4-1 and TRBJ1-5, with D maybe TRBD1 (5 bases). CDR1 is MGHRA and CDR2 is YSYEKL in the germline V gene. The V end lost 0 bases, the J end lost 7 bases, and 13 bases lay between the germline ends. CDR3 size: 15 residues.

The chain carries TRBV2 and TRBJ1-5; D uncertain. Germline assignment: CDR1 SNHLY and CDR2 FYNNEI. The CDR3 totals 14 residues. V was shortened by 6 bases and J by 0 bases, with 9 bases between the two germline ends. Here the CDR3 DNA reads TGTGCCAGCAGCACGATTTATAGCAATCAGCCCCAGCATTTT. It encodes CASSTIYSNQPQHF.